This record concerns one T cell receptor (beta chain) sequence. Its target is not known. The CDR3 sequence is 14 residues long. Germline CDR1 MNHEY, CDR2 SVGEGT. V was shortened by 5 bases and J by 5 bases, with 13 bases between the two germline ends. The data were obtained in a study of regulatory T cells in long-lasting Graves disease. Looking at the study overall: With positive TSH receptor antibodies and over 5 years of antithyroid drugs, Graves' disease was considered persistent. Overall study findings and caveats: Newly diagnosed patients had higher TCR diversity than persistent Graves' patients did. Accuracy may have been reduced by the small sample size.

Arm-PCR of CDR3 regions and iRepertoire HTBI primers were used to build TCR beta libraries. TCRdb called the multiplex PCR reads again in MiXCR, with one record for every CDR3 protein. The data contain roughly 500,000 distinct CDR3 sequences, roughly 20% of them singletons. Regarding time point: persistent/refractory GD, antithyroid drugs over 5 years with positive TRAb. PBMC RNA served as the TCR library source. The authors drew patients from an endocrinology department in Xi'an, China. The J gene is TRBJ2-1, the V gene TRBV6-2 or TRBV6-3; the D gene is possibly TRBD2 (6 bases). The starting material was peripheral blood mononuclear cells (PBMCs), obtained when the disease was refractory, from a patient treated with antithyroid drugs. This TCR was sampled from a female donor with Graves disease. This CDR3 reads CASSPAGLNNEQFF. DNA for the CDR3: TGTGCCAGCAGTCCCGCGGGGTTGAACAATGAGCAGTTCTTC.